Listed below are T cell receptor beta chains from one sample, sequenced in a study of cytomegalovirus exposure and HLA in healthy donors. Sequencing was performed with immunoSEQ multiplex PCR; in TCRdb, only in-frame clones are kept and a portion is missing. In total, the table holds around 120,000 clones. Sequenced input: PBMCs. The receptors were sampled from a man in his fifties in good health and CMV-seronegative. The CDR3 runs from the conserved cysteine through the conserved F or W. A D gene is named only where the DNA matches it firmly.

d_call,j_call,v_call,cdr3_nt,cdr3_aa
-,TRBJ1-4,TRBV9,TGTGCCAGCAGCGTAGAATCAGCAACTAATGAAAAACTGTTTTTT,CASSVESATNEKLFF
-,TRBJ1-2,TRBV5-6,TGTGCCAGCAGCTATGGATGGGCAGCCCAGAACTATGGCTACACCTTC,CASSYGWAAQNYGYTF
-,TRBJ1-3,TRBV30,TGTGCCTGGAGTCCAAACTGGGGGGACTCTGGAAACACCATATATTTT,CAWSPNWGDSGNTIYF
-,TRBJ1-1,TRBV5-1,TGCGCCAGCAGCTCCCCCGGCGGGTCAGGGAACACTGAAGCTTTCTTT,CASSSPGGSGNTEAFF
-,TRBJ2-5,TRBV15,TGTGCCACCAGCAGAGATCTGGAGACCCAGTACTTC,CATSRDLETQYF
TRBD1,TRBJ1-2,TRBV9,TGTGCCAGCAGCGTAGCGGTGACAGGGATCTATGGCTACACCTTC,CASSVAVTGIYGYTF
TRBD1,TRBJ1-4,TRBV18,TGTGCCAGCTCACCCCCGGGACAGGGAGGCGAAAAACTGTTTTTT,CASSPPGQGGEKLFF
-,TRBJ1-2,TRBV11-1,TGTGCCAGCAGCACCCGACAGGATGGCTACACCTTC,CASSTRQDGYTF
-,TRBJ2-7,TRBV7-2,TGTGCCAGCAGCTTTCAGGGAACATCCTACGAGCAGTACTTC,CASSFQGTSYEQYF
TRBD1,TRBJ2-7,TRBV6-5,TGTGCCAGCAGTTCTATAGACAGGGGGAAGGACGAGCAGTACTTC,CASSSIDRGKDEQYF
TRBD1,TRBJ1-4,TRBV7-9,TGTGCCAGCAGCTCGATACAGGGGGAAAAACTGTTTTTT,CASSSIQGEKLFF
-,TRBJ2-5,TRBV5-1,TGCGCCAGCAGAATACAAGAGACCCAGTACTTC,CASRIQETQYF
-,TRBJ2-1,TRBV7-9,TGTGCCAGCAGCTTAGTGGGTGGGCCCACGAATGAGCAGTTCTTC,CASSLVGGPTNEQFF
TRBD2,TRBJ2-7,TRBV5-6,TGTGCCAGCAGCTTGGCCAGCGGGGGGCTCTACGAGCAGTACTTC,CASSLASGGLYEQYF
-,TRBJ1-2,TRBV27,TGTGCCAGCAGCCCGGTGGGGGGGCTTAATAACTATGGCTACACCTTC,CASSPVGGLNNYGYTF
TRBD1,TRBJ2-7,TRBV11-3,TGTGCCAGCAGCGCGGGACAGGGGGAATACGAGCAGTACTTC,CASSAGQGEYEQYF
-,TRBJ1-4,TRBV4-3,TGCGCCAGCAGCCCCCTGGAGGCCGATGAAAAACTGTTTTTT,CASSPLEADEKLFF
TRBD2,TRBJ2-3,TRBV6-4,TGTGCCAGCAGTGGTCGAGCGGGATTAGATACGCAGTATTTT,CASSGRAGLDTQYF
-,TRBJ1-5,TRBV9,TGTGCCAGCAGCGTAGTTAGACAGAATAGCAATCAGCCCCAGCATTTT,CASSVVRQNSNQPQHF
-,TRBJ1-2,TRBV7-9,TGTGCCAGCAGCTTAGGACAGGTGTTCTACACCTTC,CASSLGQVFYTF
-,TRBJ1-1,TRBV7-6,TGTGCCAGCAGCGACCGGAAGGGGAATCTGAACACTGAAGCTTTCTTT,CASSDRKGNLNTEAFF
TRBD2,TRBJ2-3,TRBV7-3,TGTGCCAGCAGCCCTTTAGCGGGAGGGCTAGTAGGGGAAGGCACAGATACGCAGTATTTT,CASSPLAGGLVGEGTDTQYF
TRBD1,TRBJ1-5,TRBV5-1,TGCGCCAGCAGCTTGGCGCCAGGGGGTAATCAGCCCCAGCATTTT,CASSLAPGGNQPQHF
-,TRBJ2-7,TRBV7-8,TGTGCCAGCAGCTCCCCGGTACTGGAGCAGTACTTC,CASSSPVLEQYF
-,TRBJ1-5,TRBV4-3,TGCGCCAGCAGCCAAGAACTAGCAGGGTACGGTCAGCCCCAGCATTTT,CASSQELAGYGQPQHF
-,TRBJ2-3,TRBV5-5,TGTGCCAGCAGCGCGGGGACTCGGGCGTCTAGCACAGATACGCAGTATTTT,CASSAGTRASSTDTQYF
-,TRBJ1-2,TRBV2,TGTGCCAGCGGGGCCCCCTATGGCTACACCTTC,CASGAPYGYTF
TRBD1,TRBJ2-7,TRBV2,TGTGCCAGCAGGGACAGGGGCTACGAGCAGTACTTC,CASRDRGYEQYF
TRBD1,TRBJ2-2,TRBV2,TGTGCCAGCAGTGGGAACAGGGGGAACACCGGGGAGCTGTTTTTT,CASSGNRGNTGELFF
-,TRBJ1-6,TRBV28,TGTGCCAGCAGTTCACCCACCAAGGGCGGGAGCTCCTATAATTCACCCCTCCACTTT,CASSSPTKGGSSYNSPLHF
-,TRBJ1-2,TRBV4-3,TGCGCCAGCAGCCAGTTTCAGGGCGCCGGCTATGGCTACACCTTC,CASSQFQGAGYGYTF
-,TRBJ2-1,TRBV5-1,TGCGCCAGCAGCTCCGCGGTGGGCAATGAGCAGTTCTTC,CASSSAVGNEQFF
-,TRBJ1-2,TRBV7-8,TGTGCCAGCAGCTTAGATTCAACAGCTTCTAACTATGGCTACACCTTC,CASSLDSTASNYGYTF
-,TRBJ2-3,TRBV11-2,TGTGCCAGCAGCTTAGATCGGGGACACAGCACAGATACGCAGTATTTT,CASSLDRGHSTDTQYF
-,TRBJ2-7,TRBV6-1,TGTGCCAGCAGTGAACAGACACAGTCCTACGAGCAGTACTTC,CASSEQTQSYEQYF
-,TRBJ1-1,TRBV11-1,TGTGCCAGCAGCCCGGTATATGGGGGGATGAACACTGAAGCTTTCTTT,CASSPVYGGMNTEAFF
-,TRBJ1-1,TRBV13,TGTGCCAGCAGCTTATCGGTACGAAGAGGTCAGACTGAAGCTTTCTTT,CASSLSVRRGQTEAFF
-,TRBJ2-1,TRBV7-9,TGTGCCAGCAGCTTGTATGGATCGGGATTCTTC,CASSLYGSGFF
TRBD2,TRBJ2-1,TRBV27,TGTGCCAGCAGTGACCCTAGGACTAGCGGTTACAATGAGCAGTTCTTC,CASSDPRTSGYNEQFF
TRBD1,TRBJ1-1,TRBV2,TGTGCCAGCAGTGTACGGGGGACAGGCACTGAAGCTTTCTTT,CASSVRGTGTEAFF
TRBD1,TRBJ1-1,TRBV15,TGTGCCACCAGCAGAGGACAGGGGAGGATTGGTGAAGCTTTCTTT,CATSRGQGRIGEAFF
TRBD2,TRBJ2-1,TRBV7-2,TGTGCCAGCAGCTTAGCAGCGGGGACCTACAATGAGCAGTTCTTC,CASSLAAGTYNEQFF
TRBD1,TRBJ1-5,TRBV4-3,TGCGCCAGCAGCCAAGAGGTTGTGCGGGACAGGGTGTATCAGCCCCAGCATTTT,CASSQEVVRDRVYQPQHF
TRBD1,TRBJ1-6,TRBV9,TGTGCCAGCAGCGAAGGGACAGCTAGTTCACCCCTCCACTTT,CASSEGTASSPLHF
-,TRBJ2-7,TRBV2,TGTGCCAGCAGACGAACAGGGAACTCCTACGAGCAGTACTTC,CASRRTGNSYEQYF
TRBD2,TRBJ2-2,TRBV11-3,TGTGCCAGCAGCGGCCCACTAGCGGGAGCCGTCGGGGAGCTGTTTTTT,CASSGPLAGAVGELFF
-,TRBJ2-6,TRBV9,TGTGCCAGCAGCGCCCAAATGACTGGCTCTGGGGCCAACGTCCTGACTTTC,CASSAQMTGSGANVLTF
TRBD1,TRBJ1-3,TRBV10-3,TGTGCCATCCGCTCGGACAGGGTGAGCTCTGGAAACACCATATATTTT,CAIRSDRVSSGNTIYF